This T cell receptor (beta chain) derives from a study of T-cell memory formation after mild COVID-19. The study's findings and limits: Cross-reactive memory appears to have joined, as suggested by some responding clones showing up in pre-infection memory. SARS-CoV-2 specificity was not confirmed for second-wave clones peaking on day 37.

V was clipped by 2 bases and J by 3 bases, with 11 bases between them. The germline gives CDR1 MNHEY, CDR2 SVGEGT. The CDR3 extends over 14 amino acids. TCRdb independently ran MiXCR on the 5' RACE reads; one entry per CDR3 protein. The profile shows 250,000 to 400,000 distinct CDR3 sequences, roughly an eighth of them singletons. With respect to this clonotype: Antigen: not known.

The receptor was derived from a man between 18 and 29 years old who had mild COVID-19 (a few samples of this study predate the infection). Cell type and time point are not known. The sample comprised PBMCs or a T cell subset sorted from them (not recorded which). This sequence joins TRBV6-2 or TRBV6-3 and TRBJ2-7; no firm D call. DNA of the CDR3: TGTGCCAGCAGTTACCTGGACGGATTCTACGAGCAGTACGTC. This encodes CASSYLDGFYEQYV.